The clone carrying this T cell receptor beta chain was recorded at least ten times. The antigen is unknown. CDR1 is SGHRS, CDR2 YFSETQ, per germline. The V and J ends lost 1 base and 0 bases, in that order; junction bases with no gene match: 10. CDR3 length: 18 residues. The data are from a study of T-cell reconstitution after alpha-beta-depleted transplantation in children. Whole-study findings and limits: In some patients, recipient T cells and intrathymic progenitors surviving conditioning explained high day-60 diversity. T cells produced anew were the main source of T-cell counts and diversity one year after transplant. About two months after transplant, alpha-beta T cells reportedly came from several hundred expanded graft clones.

Preparation of the TCRbeta library used unique molecular identifiers. TCRdb re-analysed the PCR reads in MiXCR, keeping a single row per CDR3 protein. Of about 230,000 distinct CDR3 sequences in the sample, 11% were seen once. This rearrangement joins TRBV5-1 to TRBJ2-3, with 8 bases that match TRBD2. The sequence came from a child less than two years old with acute myeloid leukemia, due to receive a stem cell transplant. This specimen consisted of PBMCs, obtained before TCRalphabeta/CD19-depleted stem cell transplant. The CDR3 loop is CASSLYVAGGTSTDTQYF. CDR3 sequence (DNA): TGCGCCAGCAGCTTGTACGTGGCGGGAGGCACTAGCACAGATACGCAGTATTTT.